This entry lists 29 T cell receptor beta chains sequenced from one sample in a study of shared clonotypes between healthy human individuals. Terminally differentiated effector memory CD45RA+ cells were excluded from the naive CD8 cells, which were CD45RO-negative and positively selected for CCR7. The assay was immunoSEQ multiplex PCR, and TCRdb's table has in-frame clones only and misses some. The sample consists of some 2.1 million clones, 85% to 95% of them appearing once. Sequences were obtained from naive CD8+ T cells sorted from blood. Source of these receptors: a man between 18 and 35 years old in good health.

About this clone itself: At the DNA level, this CDR3 is encoded by other sequences in the same sample as well. The V gene is TRBV19, the J gene TRBJ2-1; D remains unclear. This CDR3 contains 15 residues. Per the germline V gene, CDR1 is LNHDA and CDR2 is SQIVND (reference sequence). V was pared by 3 bases and J by 0 bases, with 9 bases between. CDR3 region: CASSILQSSYNEQFF. DNA of the CDR3: TGTGCCAGTAGTATTCTTCAGAGCTCCTACAATGAGCAGTTCTTC.

As for this clone: This sample includes further DNA sequences coding for the same CDR3. V gene TRBV5-4 combines with J gene TRBJ2-7; D ambiguous. Germline V gives CDR1 SGHNT, CDR2 YYREEE (reference sequence). Trimming removed 0 bases from V and 2 bases from J, with 3 bases in between. The CDR3 contains 12 residues. The CDR3 DNA is TGTGCCAGCAGCTTGGCCCCCTACGAGCAGTACTTC. The encoded protein is CASSLAPYEQYF.

J is TRBJ1-2 and V is TRBV4-1; D remains unclear. CDR1 MGHRA and CDR2 YSYEKL come from the germline V gene. The CDR3 runs to 15 residues. Trimming shortened V by 0 bases and J by 4 bases, and 12 bases separated the two germline ends. The DNA of the CDR3 is TGCGCCAGCAGCCAAGAGGAGGGCGGCTTCTATGGCTACACCTTC. Protein product: CASSQEEGGFYGYTF.

This clone was seen a single time. Other DNA sequences within the sample encode an identical CDR3. The chain has TRBV28 and TRBJ2-7; TRBD1 might be the D (5 bases). Germline V gene lookup returns CDR1 MDHEN and CDR2 SYDVKM. The germline V and J ends were trimmed by 3 bases and 0 bases, with 9 bases remaining between them. This CDR3 has 14 amino acids. The CDR3, as DNA: TGTGCCAGCAGTTTTCAGGGTTCCTCCTACGAGCAGTACTTC. It encodes CASSFQGSSYEQYF.

J is TRBJ2-3 and V is TRBV9; TRBD2 matches 7 bases. The V gene end was trimmed by 2 bases and the J gene end by 1 base; junction bases not matched to a gene: 4. The CDR3 has 15 residues. Per the germline V gene, CDR1 is SGDLS and CDR2 is YYNGEE. CDR3 DNA: TGTGCCAGCAGCGTCGGGACTACCGGCACAGATACGCAGTATTTT. It codes for CASSVGTTGTDTQYF.

The genes are TRBV11-2 and TRBJ2-1, with 8 bases lining up with TRBD1. Germline trimming cut 5 bases from V and 7 bases from J; bases unmatched to any gene: 13. Germline CDR1 and CDR2: SGHAT and FQNNGV. CDR3 length equals 16 residues. The CDR3 DNA follows: TGTGCCAGCAGCCCGCCCAAGGGACAGGTGGGGAATGAGCAGTTCTTC. Protein sequence: CASSPPKGQVGNEQFF.

The chain links TRBV9 to TRBJ2-2, with D perhaps matching TRBD1 or TRBD2 (5 bases each). Deletions cut 6 bases from V and 4 bases from J, with 13 bases between. Germline V gene sequence: CDR1 SGDLS, CDR2 YYNGEE. The CDR3 has 14 residues. The CDR3 DNA reads as TGTGCCAGCATGCTCGACGGGACCACCGGGGAGCTGTTTTTT. This encodes CASMLDGTTGELFF.

The V gene is TRBV27, the J gene TRBJ2-1; D is unresolved. The germline V gene has CDR1 MNHEY and CDR2 SMNVEV (reference sequence). The CDR3 has 13 residues. Trimming took off 4 bases at V and 7 bases at J, with 11 bases between the two ends. The CDR3 nucleotides are TGTGCCAGCAGTTGGACCTTCTGGAATGAGCAGTTCTTC. Protein product: CASSWTFWNEQFF.

The chain links TRBV6-5 to TRBJ2-7; D is tentatively TRBD1 or TRBD2 (5 bases each). CDR1 and CDR2 (germline): MNHEY, SVGAGI. The ends were cut back, 0 bases at V and 11 bases at J, with 17 bases in the middle. The CDR3 length is 14 residues. The CDR3 DNA follows: TGTGCCAGCAGTTACTCCGCGGAGGACATCGCGAAGTACTTC. It translates to CASSYSAEDIAKYF.

Only a few counts were recorded for this clone. Distinct nucleotide sequences in the sample also encode this CDR3. V gene TRBV4-3 combines with J gene TRBJ1-1; D remains unclear. Trimming stripped 1 base from V and 2 bases from J, with 5 bases between. The CDR3 totals 13 residues. The germline V gene has CDR1 LGHNA and CDR2 YSLEER. Here the CDR3 reads CASSQGVNTEAFF. The DNA for the CDR3 is TGCGCCAGCAGCCAAGGGGTCAACACTGAAGCTTTCTTT.

This rearrangement joins TRBV13 to TRBJ2-2; D uncertain. Germline loops: CDR1 PRHDT, CDR2 FYEKMQ (reference sequence). CDR3 length: 15 amino acids. V gave up 1 base and J gave up 0 bases, with 6 bases separating them. CDR3 in DNA: TGTGCCAGCAGCTTAGATCTTTCGAACACCGGGGAGCTGTTTTTT. It encodes CASSLDLSNTGELFF. Full variable domain (outside the CDR3, taken from reference TRBV13 and TRBJ2-2): AAGVIQSPRHLIKEKRETATLKCYPIPRHDTVYWYQQGPGQDPQFLISFYEKMQSDKGSIPDRFSAQQFSDYHSELNMSSLELGDSALYFCASSLDLSNTGELFFGEGSRLTVL.

This clone has a single count. The same CDR3 is also encoded by other DNA sequences in this sample. The genes are TRBV4-3 and TRBJ2-1; possible D gene TRBD1, 6 bases. The CDR3 runs to 15 residues. V lost 0 bases and J lost 1, with 7 bases in between. Germline lookup yields CDR1 LGHNA and CDR2 YSLEER. The CDR3 loop reads CASSQDTGSYNEQFF. CDR3 nucleotide sequence: TGCGCCAGCAGCCAAGATACAGGGTCCTACAATGAGCAGTTCTTC.

The V and J genes are TRBV29-1 and TRBJ1-1; no firm D call. The ends were cut back, 7 bases at V and 0 bases at J, with 6 bases in the middle. The CDR3 length is 11 residues. Germline-derived CDR1 and CDR2 are SQVTM and ANQGSEA. The CDR3 sequence is CSATLNTEAFF. DNA of the CDR3: TGCAGCGCCACACTGAACACTGAAGCTTTCTTT.

The V gene is TRBV4-1, the J gene TRBJ2-7; D is undetermined. The germline V gene has CDR1 MGHRA and CDR2 YSYEKL. This CDR3 contains 13 residues. Trimming shortened V by 9 bases and J by 5 bases, and 17 bases separated the two germline ends. The CDR3 DNA reads TGCGCCAGTCAAGCCAAAGGAAGGAACGAGCAGTACTTC. It translates to CASQAKGRNEQYF.

The J gene is TRBJ2-5, the V gene TRBV27; 7 nucleotides align to TRBD2. The V gene end was trimmed by 5 bases and the J gene end by 4 bases; junction bases not matched to a gene: 16. The CDR3 extends over 17 amino acids. In germline, CDR1 is MNHEY, CDR2 SMNVEV (reference sequence). CDR3 sequence reads: CASSKLGGGSNLETQYF. CDR3 DNA sequence: TGTGCCAGCAGTAAGCTAGGCGGCGGGAGCAACCTAGAGACCCAGTACTTC.

The chain is built from TRBV9 and TRBJ2-7; no definite D call. The length of the CDR3 is 12 residues. V was cut by 4 bases and J by 5 bases, with 10 bases left in between. The germline V gene encodes CDR1 SGDLS and CDR2 YYNGEE. CDR3 coding DNA: TGTGCCAGCAGCCCCTACGGTGACGAGCAGTACTTC. Protein: CASSPYGDEQYF. The whole variable domain, filled in from reference TRBV9 and TRBJ2-7, reads DSGVTQTPKHLITATGQRVTLRCSPRSGDLSVYWYQQSLDQGLQFLIQYYNGEERAKGNILERFSAQQFPDLHSELNLSSLELGDSALYFCASSPYGDEQYFGPGTRLTVT.

The chain is built from TRBV4-3 and TRBJ2-5; 11 nucleotides line up with TRBD2. CDR1 and CDR2 (germline): LGHNA, YSLEER. Trimming removed 0 bases from V and 4 bases from J; junction bases left unmatched: 4. The CDR3 has 16 amino acids. CDR3 DNA: TGCGCCAGCAGCCAAGATCGGCTAGCGGGAGGAGAGACCCAGTACTTC. It specifies CASSQDRLAGGETQYF.

This chain connects TRBV7-9 to TRBJ2-7; TRBD2 aligns across 12 bases. Germline V gives CDR1 SEHNR, CDR2 FQNEAQ (reference sequence). The junction had 8 bases not matched to a gene; V was cut back by 0 bases and J by 5 bases. This CDR3 is built from 17 residues. The CDR3 DNA is TGTGCCAGCAGCTTAGCGCCTAGCGGGGGGGTATCTGACGAGCAGTACTTC. It encodes CASSLAPSGGVSDEQYF.

The CDR3 DNA follows: TGTGCCAGCAGCAAAATACAGGGTCGCTACGAGCAGTACTTC. Encoded protein: CASSKIQGRYEQYF. This rearrangement joins TRBV28 to TRBJ2-7; a weak D match, TRBD1 (6 bases). Per germline, CDR1 MDHEN and CDR2 SYDVKM. Trimming stripped 6 bases from V and 3 bases from J, with 15 bases between. The CDR3 consists of 14 residues.

The genes are TRBV6-5 and TRBJ2-7; 10 nucleotides line up with TRBD1. From germline, CDR1 is MNHEY and CDR2 SVGAGI. The ends lost 7 bases at V and 4 bases at J; junction bases unmatched: 10. CDR3 length: 15 residues. The CDR3 sequence is CASTLYLDRGYEQYF. In DNA form, the CDR3 reads TGTGCCAGCACCCTTTACCTGGACAGGGGGTACGAGCAGTACTTC.

V is TRBV7-9 and J is TRBJ2-4, with D perhaps matching TRBD2 (6 bases). This CDR3 is built from 15 residues. The ends were cut back, 1 base at V and 7 bases at J, with 14 bases in the middle. Germline V lookup: CDR1 SEHNR, CDR2 FQNEAQ (reference sequence). The CDR3 spells CASSLDPGAENIQYF. CDR3 sequence (DNA): TGTGCCAGCAGCTTAGACCCGGGAGCAGAGAACATTCAGTACTTC.

This clone appeared once. The chain is built from TRBV5-4 and TRBJ1-1, with D uncertain. The germline V and J ends were trimmed by 0 bases and 4 bases, with 7 bases remaining between them. Germline V gene lookup returns CDR1 SGHNT and CDR2 YYREEE (reference sequence). The CDR3 spans 13 residues. The CDR3 loop is CASSLVWSTEAFF. DNA of the CDR3: TGTGCCAGCAGCTTGGTTTGGAGCACTGAAGCTTTCTTT.

Points on this clone: The same CDR3 can be traced to other DNA sequences in this sample. This sequence joins TRBV7-9 and TRBJ2-1; 11 nucleotides match TRBD2. The CDR3 consists of 15 residues. The ends lost 1 base at V and 8 bases at J; junction bases unmatched: 4. Germline CDR1 reads SEHNR; CDR2 reads FQNEAQ (reference sequence). CDR3 protein: CASSLVTSGSDEQFF. CDR3 DNA sequence: TGTGCCAGCAGCTTAGTCACTAGCGGGAGTGATGAGCAGTTCTTC.

The V call is TRBV28, the J call TRBJ2-1, with 8 bases aligning to TRBD1. CDR3 length: 15 amino acids. Per germline, CDR1 MDHEN and CDR2 SYDVKM. V dropped 7 bases and J dropped 3; count of bases not matched to a gene: 8. The CDR3, as DNA: TGTGCCAGCATCCCCACAGGGGGTAGCTACAATGAGCAGTTCTTC. It specifies CASIPTGGSYNEQFF.

Comment on this clone: This specimen includes other DNA sequences encoding the same CDR3. The chain combines TRBV4-1 with TRBJ2-7; a possible D gene is TRBD1 (6 bases). Germline-derived CDR1 and CDR2 are MGHRA and YSYEKL. V dropped 1 base and J dropped 2 bases, with 6 bases sitting between them. CDR3 length equals 13 residues. CDR3 in amino acids: CASSQGDTYEQYF. Written as DNA, the CDR3 is TGCGCCAGCAGCCAAGGGGACACCTACGAGCAGTACTTC.

The gene calls are TRBV7-6 and TRBJ2-2; D gene unclear. Trimming took 1 base from V and 4 from J, leaving 7 bases between them. Germline lookup yields CDR1 SGHVS and CDR2 FNYEAQ. The CDR3 consists of 14 residues. DNA for the CDR3: TGTGCCAGCAGCTTAGATATAGCCACCGGGGAGCTGTTTTTT. It translates to CASSLDIATGELFF.

The CDR3 DNA sequence: TGCGCCAGCAGCCAAGAATCGGCTCTGGGCCTCTACGAGCAGTACTTC. Its protein product is CASSQESALGLYEQYF. The gene calls are TRBV4-1 and TRBJ2-7; no clear D. Germline assignment: CDR1 MGHRA and CDR2 YSYEKL. The CDR3 contains 16 residues. With 0 bases removed from V and 3 bases from J, the gap between germline ends came to 15 bases.

This chain connects TRBV4-3 to TRBJ2-4, with TRBD2 as a possible D gene (5 bases). Germline loops: CDR1 LGHNA, CDR2 YSLEER. This CDR3 is 16 amino acids long. V was clipped by 1 base and J by 0 bases, with 10 bases between them. This CDR3 reads CASSQGSGVAKNIQYF. The CDR3 region has the DNA TGCGCCAGCAGCCAAGGAAGCGGAGTAGCCAAAAACATTCAGTACTTC.

The chain joins TRBV7-2 to TRBJ2-5; TRBD1 matches at 12 bases. CDR1 and CDR2 (germline): SGHTA, FQGNSA. V was pared by 5 bases and J by 5 bases, with 6 bases of the junction left unmatched. This CDR3 comprises 15 residues. The CDR3 protein is CASSPGTGGWETQYF. In DNA form, the CDR3 reads TGTGCCAGCAGCCCCGGGACAGGGGGCTGGGAGACCCAGTACTTC.